This T cell receptor beta chain stems from a study of T cell changes during pregnancy in multiple sclerosis (dated 2019 in TCRdb). Regarding the research as a whole: Changes in the T cell repertoire over the course of pregnancy were examined in this study in women with multiple sclerosis.

There are 14 amino acids in the CDR3, from cysteine to phenylalanine inclusive. Left in the record is the CDR3 DNA by itself, 42 bases read in frame from the first base. Trimming at the junction amounts to 1 base on V and 4 bases on J, and the germline ends lie 11 bases apart. CDR1 and CDR2, looked up from the germline V gene, are SGHDN and FVKESK. Turning to this clone: What antigen it recognizes has not been identified. Base qualities are missing; no much larger clone stands one base away.

The receptor library was made with the immunoSEQ multiplex PCR assay. TCRdb mirrors the immuneACCESS table, restricted to in-frame sequences. Some clones are absent from its copies; in checked studies, under half trace to an unresolved V gene, and the reason for the others is unknown. The sample contains around 33,000 clones, roughly 86% of them found a single time. The leading ten clones occupy around 8% of the sample. The sequences come from CD8+ T cells from peripheral blood mononuclear cells, collected before pregnancy. This TCR was recovered from a female donor with multiple sclerosis, enrolled in a pregnancy study. The chain is encoded by TRBV14 joined to TRBJ2-7; a tentative D call is TRBD2 (5 bases match). For the CDR3, the sequence is CASSQVGERYEQYF. In nucleotides, the sequence is TGTGCCAGCAGCCAAGTTGGGGAGCGGTACGAGCAGTACTTC.